These 14 T cell receptor beta chains share one sample of origin, sequenced in a study of Graves' ophthalmopathy and Graves' hyperthyroidism. Amplification from RNA transcripts yielded the TCR beta CDR3 regions. HTBI-primed first-round RT-PCR preceded second-round multiplex PCR. TCRdb called the multiplex PCR reads again in MiXCR, with one record for every CDR3 protein. Here the sample spans more than 150,000 distinct CDR3 sequences, less than 45% being singletons. The material sequenced was peripheral blood. Receptor source: a woman in her thirties or forties with Graves' ophthalmopathy.

A few counts support this clonotype. This rearrangement joins TRBV28 to TRBJ2-5, with D possibly being TRBD1 (6 bases). The V end lost 6 bases, the J end lost 7 bases, and 15 bases lay between the germline ends. The CDR3 has 13 residues. From germline, CDR1 is MDHEN and CDR2 SYDVKM. This CDR3 is CASRRTGSWTQYF. Here the CDR3 DNA reads TGTGCCAGCAGACGAACAGGGTCTTGGACCCAGTACTTC.

This clonotype was detected ten times or more. The chain couples TRBV7-6 to TRBJ1-2; D is unclear. Trimming removed 5 bases from V and 8 bases from J, with 18 bases in between. This CDR3 contains 14 residues. Germline CDR1 is SGHVS and CDR2 is FNYEAQ. The CDR3: CASSPTPVVGGYTF. CDR3 in DNA: TGTGCCAGCAGCCCAACCCCGGTCGTGGGCGGCTACACCTTC.

This clonotype was seen many times. This rearrangement joins TRBV6-5 to TRBJ2-5; TRBD2 matches at 10 bases. V lost 7 bases to trimming and J lost 2 bases; unmatched junction nucleotides: 10. CDR3 size: 16 residues. Germline CDR1 is MNHEY and CDR2 is SVGAGI. Written as DNA, the CDR3 is TGTGCCAGCACGACCAAGCGGGGGGGCCTTCAAGAGACCCAGTACTTC. It encodes CASTTKRGGLQETQYF.

The CDR3 is CASHRGRSPYTGELFF. The CDR3 DNA reads TGTGCCAGCCACAGGGGGCGATCCCCCTACACCGGGGAGCTGTTTTTT. The chain has TRBV6-1 and TRBJ2-2, with 9 positions matching TRBD1. Trimming cost V 8 bases and J 3 bases; bases outside gene matches: 10. The CDR3 spans 16 residues. Looked up from germline, CDR1 is MNHNS and CDR2 is SASEGT.

This chain uses TRBV6-5 with TRBJ1-5; D is unclear. V was pared by 6 bases and J by 4 bases, with 10 bases between. Germline V lookup: CDR1 MNHEY, CDR2 SVGAGI. This CDR3 comprises 13 residues. CDR3: CASSASGNQPQHF. The CDR3 region has the DNA TGTGCCAGCAGCGCCTCGGGTAATCAGCCCCAGCATTTT.

This clonotype has a single count. The V call is TRBV5-1, the J call TRBJ2-7, with TRBD1 matching 7 bases. After removal of 4 bases from V and 3 bases from J, the junction contained 10 bases not matched to a gene. CDR3 length equals 15 residues. CDR1 SGHRS and CDR2 YFSETQ come from the germline V gene. The CDR3: CASSPGQTVRYEQYF. CDR3 coding DNA: TGCGCCAGCAGCCCGGGACAGACGGTCCGCTACGAGCAGTACTTC. Looking up the rest from reference TRBV5-1 and TRBJ2-7 gives the full variable domain: KAGVTQTPRYLIKTRGQQVTLSCSPISGHRSVSWYQQTPGQGLQFLFEYFSETQRNKGNFPGRFSGRQFSNSRSEMNVSTLELGDSALYLCASSPGQTVRYEQYFGPGTRLTVT.

The chain joins TRBV12-3 or TRBV12-4 to TRBJ2-7, with TRBD2 matching over 14 bases. The CDR3 sequence is 15 residues long. The V segment lost 6 bases and the J segment 6 bases; nucleotides outside the gene matches: 7. The CDR3 DNA follows: TGTGCCAGCAGACTCGGGACTAGCGGGAGTTCCGAGCAGTACTTC. This gives the protein CASRLGTSGSSEQYF.

This chain connects TRBV7-6 to TRBJ2-7, with TRBD1 identical over 11 bases. This CDR3 comprises 14 residues. The germline CDR1 and CDR2 sequences are SGHVS and FNYEAQ. Losses at the gene ends were 7 bases for V and 6 bases for J; bases not matched to a gene: 8. CDR3 sequence reads: CASTPGGTGGEQYF. The CDR3 DNA is TGTGCCAGCACTCCCGGAGGGACAGGGGGCGAGCAGTACTTC.

The rearrangement joins TRBV6-1 to TRBJ1-1, with a tentative D call TRBD1 (5 bases). This CDR3 has 14 amino acids. Trimming took 7 bases from V and 1 from J, leaving 13 bases between them. Germline lookup yields CDR1 MNHNS and CDR2 SASEGT. The CDR3 loop reads CASNPGPPNTEAFF. DNA for the CDR3: TGTGCCAGCAACCCGGGACCGCCGAACACTGAAGCTTTCTTT.

This clonotype was recorded at least ten times. The chain combines TRBV4-2 with TRBJ1-3, with 8 bases identical to TRBD1. This CDR3 spans 17 amino acids. Germline-derived CDR1 and CDR2 are LGHNA and YNFKEQ. V gave up 0 bases and J gave up 2 bases; unmatched junction bases: 6. CDR3 bases: TGTGCCAGCAGCCAAGAGCCCGCAGGGGGCACTGGAAACACCATATATTTT. Translation: CASSQEPAGGTGNTIYF.

About this clonotype: The junction does not match germline at one end; this may be a read error. This chain connects TRBV6-5 to TRBJ2-2; 9 bases align to TRBD1. CDR1 and CDR2 from the germline V gene are MNHEY and SVGAGI. The length of the CDR3 is 15 residues. The CDR3 loop is CASSLRGTGTEELFF. CDR3 coding DNA: TGTGCCAGCAGTTTACGCGGGACAGGGACCGAGGAGCTGTTTTTT.

The gene calls are TRBV6-2 or TRBV6-3 and TRBJ2-7; 9 positions match TRBD1. Germline assignment: CDR1 MNHEY and CDR2 SVGEGT. V lost 2 bases to trimming and J lost 1 base; unmatched junction nucleotides: 18. The CDR3 totals 20 residues. This chain's CDR3 is CASSYHRSPDRGGGSYEQYF. CDR3 DNA: TGTGCCAGCAGTTACCATCGCTCCCCGGACAGGGGCGGTGGTTCCTACGAGCAGTACTTC.

The V gene is TRBV12-3 or TRBV12-4, the J gene TRBJ2-7; 7 bases agree with TRBD2. This CDR3 contains 13 residues. The trim removed 5 bases at V and 7 bases at J, leaving 8 bases unmatched. CDR3 DNA sequence: TGTGCCAGCAGTCCTATCGGGCGGGGGGAGCAGTACTTC. Translation gives CASSPIGRGEQYF.

The gene calls are TRBV6-4 and TRBJ1-1; D is uncertain. CDR3 length equals 12 residues. CDR1 and CDR2 (germline): MRHNA, SNTAGT. The V and J ends lost 6 bases and 8 bases respectively, with 13 bases between them. CDR3: CASREDRPEAFF. In DNA form, the CDR3 reads TGTGCCAGCAGGGAGGACCGTCCGGAAGCTTTCTTT.